These 18 T cell receptor beta chains share one sample of origin, sequenced in a study of OX40 agonist ivuxolimab in advanced cancers. Library creation used the immunoSEQ multiplex PCR assay. This immuneACCESS table, as held by TCRdb, lists in-frame sequences with V and J called but not all clones. Of the missing ones, under half trace to an unresolved V gene in checked studies; the others have no known cause. This sample is represented by under 45,000 clones; around four fifths of them were singletons. The top ten hold just under 40% of the sample. The material sequenced was CD4+ or CD8+ T cells sorted from blood, taken in a trial of the OX40 agonist ivuxolimab. The receptors were gathered from an adult with an advanced solid tumor such as melanoma, head and neck, liver or kidney cancer.

The chain combines TRBV6-1 with TRBJ2-7; 13 nucleotides agree with TRBD2. J gave up 1 base and V 6 bases, and 3 bases lay outside the gene matches. Per germline, CDR1 MNHNS and CDR2 SASEGT. This CDR3 comprises 15 residues. CDR3 loop: CASSRTSGGSYEQYF. The CDR3, as DNA: TGTGCCAGCAGCAGGACTAGCGGGGGATCCTACGAGCAGTACTTC.

CDR3 nucleotides: TGTGCCAGCAGCTTAACGACATATTATAGCAATCAGCCCCAGCATTTT. Residues: CASSLTTYYSNQPQHF. This chain links TRBV7-2 with TRBJ1-5; D is unclear. Per germline, CDR1 SGHTA and CDR2 FQGNSA. Between the trimmed V and J ends, which lost 2 bases and 0 bases, there was a span of 11 bases. The CDR3 contains 16 residues.

This clone was picked up a small number of times. This chain uses TRBV4-1 with TRBJ1-2; 8 bases are shared with TRBD1. CDR1 MGHRA and CDR2 YSYEKL come from the germline V gene. There are 14 residues in the CDR3. J was trimmed by 3 bases and V by 2 bases; bases with no gene match: 2. In DNA, the CDR3 is TGCGCCAGCAGCCAACTGACAGGGGACTATGGCTACACCTTC. It is translated as CASSQLTGDYGYTF.

The sample holds a few counts of this clone. J is TRBJ1-5 and V is TRBV7-9; weak D call: TRBD1 (6 bases). CDR1 and CDR2 from the germline V gene are SEHNR and FQNEAQ (reference sequence). There are 14 residues in the CDR3. Deletions cut 5 bases from V and 6 bases from J, with 14 bases between. The CDR3 DNA reads as TGTGCCAGCAGCATTATGGGGGGCGGTCAGCCCCAGCATTTT. Translated, it gives CASSIMGGGQPQHF.

With respect to this clone: The junction shows a germline mismatch at one end, possibly a read error. CDR3 sequence reads: CASSLRENTEAFF. The CDR3 region has the DNA TGTGCTAGCAGCTTACGGGAGAACACTGAAGCTTTCTTT. The chain combines TRBV7-7 with TRBJ1-1, with D hard to call. The CDR3 runs to 13 residues. Germline V CDR1 and CDR2: SSHAT, FNYEAQ (reference sequence).

V and J are TRBV4-1 and TRBJ2-3; weak D call: TRBD1 (6 bases). The CDR3 is made up of 16 amino acids. The V gene's germline CDR1 is MGHRA and CDR2 YSYEKL. Trimming left V 4 bases short and J 0 bases short, with 14 bases between. CDR3 sequence reads: CASSPGTLTSTDTQYF. For the CDR3, the DNA is TGCGCCAGCAGCCCTGGGACACTTACTAGCACAGATACGCAGTATTTT.

This clone showed up just a few times. The chain combines TRBV7-9 with TRBJ2-1; tentatively, D is TRBD1 (6 bases). The CDR3 loop spans 14 amino acids. Trimming stripped 5 bases from V and 10 bases from J, with 18 bases between. Germline CDR1 SEHNR, CDR2 FQNEAQ (reference sequence). The chain's CDR3 is CASSGTGRTEEQFF. The CDR3 bases are TGTGCCAGCAGCGGCACCGGACGGACAGAGGAGCAGTTCTTC.

J is TRBJ1-3 and V is TRBV13; D is perhaps TRBD1 (6 bases). CDR1 is PRHDT and CDR2 is FYEKMQ in the germline V gene (reference sequence). V was cut by 5 bases and J by 3 bases, with 17 bases left in between. The CDR3 totals 16 residues. In DNA form, the CDR3 reads TGTGCCAGCAGCCTTCTCGGACAGCCATTTGGAAACACCATATATTTT. It yields the protein CASSLLGQPFGNTIYF.

This clone has just a few counts. The rearrangement joins TRBV6-6 to TRBJ2-7; possibly TRBD1 or TRBD2 for D (7 bases each). V lost 7 bases to trimming and J lost 0 bases, with 13 bases between them. The CDR3 is 14 amino acids. The germline V gene has CDR1 MNHNY and CDR2 SVGAGI (reference sequence). The CDR3 DNA sequence: TGTGCCAGCATCTCAGGGGGGGCCTCCTACGAGCAGTACTTC. Protein: CASISGGASYEQYF.

DNA for the CDR3: TGTGCCAGCAGCTCCACAGGAGATACGCAGTATTTT. Protein: CASSSTGDTQYF. The V and J genes are TRBV7-9 and TRBJ2-3; tentatively, D is TRBD1 (5 bases). Between the trimmed V and J ends, which lost 4 bases and 5 bases, there was a span of 7 bases. Germline loops: CDR1 SEHNR, CDR2 FQNEAQ (reference sequence). This CDR3 has 12 residues.

The V and J genes are TRBV18 and TRBJ2-1; 11 bases agree with TRBD2. The J segment lost 6 bases and the V segment lost 4 bases, leaving 8 bases of the junction unmatched. This CDR3 has 16 residues. CDR1 is KGHSH and CDR2 is LQKENI in the germline V gene. CDR3 residues: CASSRTSGSGGNEQFF. For the CDR3, the DNA is TGTGCCAGCTCACGCACTAGCGGGAGTGGCGGCAATGAGCAGTTCTTC.

The gene calls are TRBV7-9 and TRBJ2-3; 7 bases agree with TRBD2. Losses at the gene ends were 1 base for V and 3 bases for J; bases not matched to a gene: 7. From germline, CDR1 is SEHNR and CDR2 FQNEAQ (reference sequence). The CDR3 is 16 residues long. Written as DNA, the CDR3 is TGTGCCAGCAGCTTAGGGAGTCTGGGGGGGACAGATACGCAGTATTTT. It translates to CASSLGSLGGTDTQYF.

The chain uses TRBV2 and TRBJ2-7; TRBD2 is a possible D gene (6 bases). Per the germline V gene, CDR1 is SNHLY and CDR2 is FYNNEI. This CDR3 is 14 amino acids long. Between the trimmed V and J ends, which lost 3 bases and 6 bases, there was a span of 15 bases. The CDR3 DNA reads as TGTGCCAGCAGTGATCTGGGGCGCGGGGCCGAGCAGTACTTC. Its protein product is CASSDLGRGAEQYF.

This sequence joins TRBV19 and TRBJ1-1; TRBD1 matches 7 bases. V lost 5 bases and J lost 3; bases outside the gene matches: 3. CDR3 size: 13 residues. Per the germline V gene, CDR1 is LNHDA and CDR2 is SQIVND (reference sequence). The CDR3 is CASSLQGYTEAFF. In DNA form, the CDR3 reads TGTGCCAGTAGTCTACAGGGGTACACTGAAGCTTTCTTT.

In its sample, this clone was seen a few times. The chain recombines TRBV6-5 with TRBJ1-6, with a tentative D call TRBD1 (5 bases). The V gene's germline CDR1 is MNHEY and CDR2 SVGAGI. V gave up 9 bases and J gave up 6 bases, with 12 bases separating them. The CDR3 loop spans 13 amino acids. This chain's CDR3 is CASQGRGNSPLHF. CDR3 bases: TGTGCCAGTCAGGGACGTGGTAATTCACCCCTCCACTTT.

The count of this clone is one. V gene TRBV6-1 combines with J gene TRBJ2-1; D remains unclear. CDR1 is MNHNS and CDR2 is SASEGT in the germline V gene. The V end was cut by 2 bases, the J end by 10 bases, with 12 bases between. This CDR3 contains 13 residues. CDR3 amino acids: CASSEPQKYEQFF. The CDR3 DNA reads as TGTGCCAGCAGTGAACCCCAGAAATACGAGCAGTTCTTC.

This chain uses TRBV6-9 with TRBJ2-7; D gene uncertain. Germline V CDR1 and CDR2: MNHGY, SVAAGI. This CDR3 is built from 15 residues. Trimming cost V 11 bases and J 0 bases, with 20 bases left between them. The CDR3 spells CAPWWLRQSSYEQYF. CDR3 in DNA: TGTGCCCCCTGGTGGCTACGACAAAGCTCCTACGAGCAGTACTTC.

The table lists this clone with a count of one. CDR3 amino acids: CASSLPVSYEQYF. The CDR3 DNA is TGTGCCAGCAGTTTACCCGTTTCCTACGAGCAGTACTTC. This chain links TRBV28 with TRBJ2-7, with D uncertain. This CDR3 region has 13 residues. Germline V gene lookup returns CDR1 MDHEN and CDR2 SYDVKM. The V gene lost 2 bases and the J gene lost 1 base, with 6 bases spanning the gap.